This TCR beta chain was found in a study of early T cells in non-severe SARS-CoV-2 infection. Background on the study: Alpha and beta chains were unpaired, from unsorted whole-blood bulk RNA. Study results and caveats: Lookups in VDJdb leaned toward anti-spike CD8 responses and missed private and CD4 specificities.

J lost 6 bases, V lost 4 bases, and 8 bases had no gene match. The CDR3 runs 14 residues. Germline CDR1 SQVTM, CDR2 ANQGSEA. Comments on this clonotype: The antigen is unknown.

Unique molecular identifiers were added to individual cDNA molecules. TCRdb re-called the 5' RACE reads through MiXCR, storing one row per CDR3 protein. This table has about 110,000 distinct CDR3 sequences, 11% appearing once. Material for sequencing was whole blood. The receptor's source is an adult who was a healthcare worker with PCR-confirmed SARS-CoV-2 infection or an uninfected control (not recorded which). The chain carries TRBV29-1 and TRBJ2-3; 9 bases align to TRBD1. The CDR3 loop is CSVVGDRAWDTQYF. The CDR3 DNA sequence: TGCAGCGTTGTGGGGGACAGGGCCTGGGATACGCAGTATTTT.